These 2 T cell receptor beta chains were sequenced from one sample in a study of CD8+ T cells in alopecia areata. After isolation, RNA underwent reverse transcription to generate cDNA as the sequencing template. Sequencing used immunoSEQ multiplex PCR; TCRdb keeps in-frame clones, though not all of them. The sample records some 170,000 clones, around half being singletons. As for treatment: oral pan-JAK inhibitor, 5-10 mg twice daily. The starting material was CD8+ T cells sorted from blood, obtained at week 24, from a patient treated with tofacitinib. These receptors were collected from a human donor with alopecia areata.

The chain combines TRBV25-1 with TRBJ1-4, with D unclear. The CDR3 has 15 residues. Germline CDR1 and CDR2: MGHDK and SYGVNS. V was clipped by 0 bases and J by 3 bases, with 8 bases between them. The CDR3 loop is CASSEYPASNEKLFF. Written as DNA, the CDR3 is TGTGCCAGCAGTGAATACCCAGCATCTAATGAAAAACTGTTTTTT.

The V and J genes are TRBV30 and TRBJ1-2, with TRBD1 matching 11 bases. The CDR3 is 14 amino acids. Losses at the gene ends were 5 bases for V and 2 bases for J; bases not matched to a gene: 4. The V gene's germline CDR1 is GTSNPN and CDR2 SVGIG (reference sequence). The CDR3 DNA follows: TGTGCCTGGGGGAGGACAGGGGGCAACTATGGCTACACCTTC. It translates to CAWGRTGGNYGYTF.